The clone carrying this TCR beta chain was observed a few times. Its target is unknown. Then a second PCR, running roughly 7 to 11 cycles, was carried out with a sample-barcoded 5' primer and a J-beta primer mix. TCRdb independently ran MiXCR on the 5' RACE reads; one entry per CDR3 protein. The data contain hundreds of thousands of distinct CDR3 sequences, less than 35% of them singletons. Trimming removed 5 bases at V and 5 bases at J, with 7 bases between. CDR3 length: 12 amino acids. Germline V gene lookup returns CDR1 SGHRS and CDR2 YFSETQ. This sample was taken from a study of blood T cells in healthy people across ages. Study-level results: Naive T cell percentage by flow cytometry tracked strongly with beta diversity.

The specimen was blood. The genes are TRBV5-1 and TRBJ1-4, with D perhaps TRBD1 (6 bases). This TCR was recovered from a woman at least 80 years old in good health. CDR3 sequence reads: CASRQGNEKLFF. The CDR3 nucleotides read TGCGCCAGCAGGCAGGGGAATGAAAAACTGTTTTTT.